Listed here are 13 T cell receptor beta chains from one sample, sequenced in a study of CD8 T cells in ankylosing spondylitis. TCRdb analysed the 5' RACE reads with MiXCR anew, one entry per CDR3 protein. The sample yields 290,000 or so distinct CDR3 sequences, about a fifth seen once. Sequenced material: blood, either unsorted or a sorted T cell fraction (not recorded which). The receptors come from a female donor with ankylosing spondylitis or in good health (not recorded which).

This clonotype was counted a single time. In DNA, the CDR3 is TGTGCCAGCAGCCAAGGGTACGGGAGGGGGAAGACCCAGTACTTC. As protein: CASSQGYGRGKTQYF. The gene calls are TRBV3-1 and TRBJ2-5; 8 nucleotides agree with TRBD2. Germline CDR1 and CDR2: LGHDT and YNNKEL (reference sequence). After removal of 1 base from V and 6 bases from J, the junction contained 7 bases not matched to a gene. The CDR3 has 15 residues.

The chain has TRBV28 and TRBJ2-3; 10 nucleotides align to TRBD2. From germline, CDR1 is MDHEN and CDR2 SYDVKM. The CDR3 contains 16 residues. The junction had 6 bases not matched to a gene; V was cut back by 5 bases and J by 1 base. Here the CDR3 reads CASSVSSGSGTDTQYF. CDR3 nucleotides: TGTGCCAGCAGTGTATCTAGCGGGAGCGGCACAGATACGCAGTATTTT.

This clonotype has more than one count but fewer than ten. CDR3 protein: CASSPDPLAGVNEQFF. The CDR3, as DNA: TGTGCCAGCAGTCCTGACCCTCTAGCGGGGGTAAATGAGCAGTTCTTC. The chain links TRBV12-3 or TRBV12-4 to TRBJ2-1; TRBD2 matches at 10 bases. J lost 7 bases, V lost 5 bases, and 11 bases had no gene match. This CDR3 has 16 residues.

The V gene is TRBV28, the J gene TRBJ1-1; D may be TRBD1 (6 bases). The ends were cut back, 10 bases at V and 2 bases at J, with 14 bases in the middle. The CDR3 length is 13 residues. Germline V gene sequence: CDR1 MDHEN, CDR2 SYDVKM. The CDR3 DNA follows: TGTGCCAACCAGGGGAAATTCAACACTGAAGCTTTCTTT. Translating it yields CANQGKFNTEAFF.

V and J are TRBV10-3 and TRBJ2-7; 8 bases map to TRBD1. The trim removed 5 bases at V and 2 bases at J, leaving 5 bases unmatched. Germline-derived CDR1 and CDR2 are ENHRY and SYGVKD. There are 14 residues in the CDR3. The CDR3 sequence: CAISPGQVAYEQYF. DNA for the CDR3: TGTGCCATCAGTCCGGGACAGGTGGCCTACGAGCAGTACTTC.

This clonotype was counted a few times. This chain connects TRBV7-9 to TRBJ2-3, with D tentatively TRBD1 or TRBD2 (5 bases each). In germline, CDR1 is SEHNR, CDR2 FQNEAQ (reference sequence). The V end was cut by 2 bases, the J end by 2 bases, with 14 bases between. This CDR3 is 16 amino acids long. In nucleotides, the CDR3 is TGTGCCAGCAGCTTAAGAGGGGCGCGGACCACAGATACGCAGTATTTT. Residues: CASSLRGARTTDTQYF.

This clonotype has more than one count but fewer than ten. This chain uses TRBV11-3 with TRBJ2-7, with 8 bases fitting TRBD1. Germline V gene lookup returns CDR1 SGHNT and CDR2 YENEEA. The CDR3 totals 13 residues. V lost 3 bases to trimming and J lost 6 bases; unmatched junction nucleotides: 4. The CDR3 reads CASSLGQAGEQYF. The CDR3 nucleotides read TGTGCCAGCAGCTTGGGACAGGCGGGCGAGCAGTACTTC.

The gene calls are TRBV24-1 and TRBJ2-7, with D possibly matching TRBD1 (6 bases). Trimming removed 5 bases from V and 2 bases from J, with 12 bases in between. The CDR3 consists of 14 residues. The V gene's germline CDR1 is KGHDR and CDR2 SFDVKD. The CDR3 DNA reads as TGTGCCACCAGTGCACAGGGACCTCCCTACGAGCAGTACTTC. This codes for CATSAQGPPYEQYF.

This clonotype came up a few times. The rearrangement joins TRBV7-2 to TRBJ2-5; the D is unclear. V dropped 2 bases and J dropped 5 bases, with 9 bases sitting between them. The CDR3 sequence is 13 residues long. Germline V gene sequence: CDR1 SGHTA, CDR2 FQGNSA. The CDR3 is CASSLLRKETQYF. The CDR3 DNA reads as TGTGCCAGCAGCTTACTGAGGAAGGAGACCCAGTACTTC.

This clonotype was seen only a few times. The chain carries TRBV4-3 and TRBJ1-6; weak D call: TRBD1 (5 bases). V gave up 4 bases and J gave up 8 bases, with 18 bases separating them. CDR3 length: 16 residues. Looked up from germline, CDR1 is LGHNA and CDR2 is YSLEER. The CDR3 DNA is TGCGCCAGCAGCCGATCTCTAGGGTCAGGGCATTCACCCCTCCACTTT. Protein product: CASSRSLGSGHSPLHF.

This clonotype was seen only a few times. This rearrangement joins TRBV7-8 to TRBJ2-3; the D gene is possibly TRBD1 (7 bases). This CDR3 spans 16 amino acids. V was trimmed by 5 bases and J by 3 bases, leaving 18 bases between them. Germline loops: CDR1 SGHVS, CDR2 FQNEAQ. In DNA form, the CDR3 reads TGTGCCAGCAGCCGTTGGAGGGGGCGAGGAACAGATACGCAGTATTTT. Translating gives CASSRWRGRGTDTQYF.

CDR3 amino acids: CASPGGSSYNEQFF. CDR3 DNA: TGTGCCAGCCCCGGAGGGAGCTCCTACAATGAGCAGTTCTTC. The chain joins TRBV11-1 to TRBJ2-1; D may be TRBD2 (6 bases). The ends were cut back, 8 bases at V and 0 bases at J, with 11 bases in the middle. The CDR3 has 14 residues. Germline CDR1 SGHAT, CDR2 FQDESV (reference sequence).

CDR3 sequence: CASTDGGQGTETQYF. CDR3 in DNA: TGTGCCAGCACCGACGGGGGACAGGGAACAGAGACCCAGTACTTC. The chain joins TRBV2 to TRBJ2-5; 9 positions agree with TRBD1. The ends lost 7 bases at V and 4 bases at J; junction bases unmatched: 10. The CDR3 length is 15 residues. Germline V lookup: CDR1 SNHLY, CDR2 FYNNEI.